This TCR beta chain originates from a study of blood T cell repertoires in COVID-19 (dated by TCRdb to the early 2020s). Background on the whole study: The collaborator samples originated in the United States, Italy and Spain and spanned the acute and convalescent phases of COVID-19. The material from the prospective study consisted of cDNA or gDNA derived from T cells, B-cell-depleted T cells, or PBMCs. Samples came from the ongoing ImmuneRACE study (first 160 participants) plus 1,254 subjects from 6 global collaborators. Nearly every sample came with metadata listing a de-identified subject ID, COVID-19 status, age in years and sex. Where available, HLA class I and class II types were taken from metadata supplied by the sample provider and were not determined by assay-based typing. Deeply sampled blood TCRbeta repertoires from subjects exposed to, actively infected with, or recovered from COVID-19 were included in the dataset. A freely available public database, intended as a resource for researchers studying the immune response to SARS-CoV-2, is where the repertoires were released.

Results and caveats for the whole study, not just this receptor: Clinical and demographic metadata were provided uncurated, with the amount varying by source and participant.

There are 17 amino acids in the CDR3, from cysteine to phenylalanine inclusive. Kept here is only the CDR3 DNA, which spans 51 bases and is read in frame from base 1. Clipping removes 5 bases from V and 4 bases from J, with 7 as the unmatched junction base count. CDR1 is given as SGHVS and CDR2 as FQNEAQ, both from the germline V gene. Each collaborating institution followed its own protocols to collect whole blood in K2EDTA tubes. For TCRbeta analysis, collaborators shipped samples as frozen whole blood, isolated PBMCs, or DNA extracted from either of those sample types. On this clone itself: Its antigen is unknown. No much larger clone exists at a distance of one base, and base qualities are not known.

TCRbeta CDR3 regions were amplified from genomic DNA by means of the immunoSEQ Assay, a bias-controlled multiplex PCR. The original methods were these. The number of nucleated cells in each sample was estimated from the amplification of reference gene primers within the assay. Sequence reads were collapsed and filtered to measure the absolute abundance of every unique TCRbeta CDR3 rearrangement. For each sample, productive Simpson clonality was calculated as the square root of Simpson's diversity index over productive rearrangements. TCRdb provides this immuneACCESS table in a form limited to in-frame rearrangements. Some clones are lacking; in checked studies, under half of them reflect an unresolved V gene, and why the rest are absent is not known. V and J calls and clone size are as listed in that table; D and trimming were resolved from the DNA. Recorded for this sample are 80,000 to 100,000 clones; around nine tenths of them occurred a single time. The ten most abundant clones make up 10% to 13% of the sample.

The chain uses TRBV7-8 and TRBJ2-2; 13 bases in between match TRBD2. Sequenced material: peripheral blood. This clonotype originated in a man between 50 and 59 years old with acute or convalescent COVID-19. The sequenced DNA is TGTGCCAGCAGCAGGACTAGCGGGAGCCGGGGCACCGGGGAGCTGTTTTTT. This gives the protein CASSRTSGSRGTGELFF.